This TCR beta chain stems from a study of identical twins. After template switching added a universal primer site, the resulting cDNA carried unique molecular identifiers. From the 5' RACE reads, TCRdb called clonotypes with MiXCR, one entry per CDR3 protein. The table has approximately 700,000 distinct CDR3 sequences, 6% to 6.5% seen once. Findings of the study overall: Twin-shared out-of-frame alpha sequences showed excess low generation probability. The more abundant beta clonotypes in cord blood had fewer insertions, and memory repertoires did not show this.

Only healthy Caucasians were included as donors. There are many counts of this clonotype. What it binds is not known. Between the trimmed V and J ends, which lost 6 bases and 8 bases, there was a span of 10 bases. There are 12 residues in the CDR3. The germline CDR1 and CDR2 sequences are MNHNS and SASEGT. The clonotype originates from a man between 18 and 29 years old in good health. The rearrangement uses TRBV6-1 and TRBJ1-4; a weak D match, TRBD1 (6 bases). Sequencing used naive T cells sorted from blood. CDR3 protein: CASRKGQEKLFF. The DNA of the CDR3 is TGTGCCAGCAGAAAGGGACAAGAAAAACTGTTTTTT.